The source of this TCR beta chain is a study of siplizumab effects on memory and regulatory T cells. Study-wide findings and caveats: In unstimulated cells, naive T cells appeared more diverse than memory T cells and seemed major alloresponse contributors. About 75-95% of proliferating CD4+ or CD8+ clones had no assignable naive or memory phenotype. Alloreactive sequences tracing back to unstimulated CD4+ memory cells fell significantly with siplizumab.

Details on this clone: The antigen remains undetermined.

The assay was immunoSEQ multiplex PCR, and TCRdb's table has in-frame clones only and misses some. The sample yields about 91,000 clones, over 85% seen once. Trimming took 5 bases from V and 3 from J, leaving 13 bases between them. The CDR3 runs to 15 residues. CDR1 and CDR2 from the germline V gene are MDHEN and SYDVKM. This sequence joins TRBV28 and TRBJ1-4; a possible D gene is TRBD1 (5 bases). This receptor was taken from a human donor in good health. Sequenced input: CD8+ T cells sorted from blood. The CDR3 nucleotides are TGTGCCAGCAGTATAAGGGGTGGGGCTAATGAAAAACTGTTTTTT. Its protein is CASSIRGGANEKLFF.